This is a list of T cell receptor beta chains from one sample in a study of T cells expressing NK-cell markers. One entry per CDR3 protein, without DNA, is what TCRdb gives after re-calling the 5' RACE reads. With approximately 170,000 distinct CDR3 sequences in the sample, the ten largest clones hold roughly 21%. Sequencing used blood T cells: a sorted CD56 or NKG2C T cell subset, CD4+ or CD8+ T cells, or bulk PBMC T cells (not recorded which). All receptors come from a man between 18 and 69 years old in good health. The CDR3 runs from the conserved cysteine through the conserved F or W. The order of the fields is V gene, J gene, CDR3 protein.

TRBV6-5	TRBJ1-2	CASSFVAGSSYGYTF
TRBV25-1	TRBJ2-7	CASSEGRAAFSEQYF
TRBV5-1	TRBJ2-2	CASSQGTSDYTGELFF
TRBV6-1	TRBJ2-5	CASSEMTGGGETQYF
TRBV27	TRBJ2-5	CASSLSPGTIKTQYF
TRBV7-2	TRBJ1-2	CASSSSTRFYGYTF
TRBV3-1	TRBJ2-2	CASSQDLTGGELFF
TRBV4-2	TRBJ2-5	CASSQGVAGGGETQYF
TRBV6-2/TRBV6-3	TRBJ1-2	CASRPLLSYGYTF
TRBV12-3/TRBV12-4	TRBJ2-1	CASRNSNEQFF
TRBV27	TRBJ2-7	CASSAGAPTPYEQYF
TRBV7-2	TRBJ2-7	CASSYGDSPTYEQYF
TRBV4-1	TRBJ1-1	CASSQESSRGATEAFF
TRBV20-1	TRBJ2-1	CSARDLKASSYNEQFF
TRBV7-9	TRBJ2-7	CATDPGTSGGIEQYF
TRBV12-3/TRBV12-4	TRBJ1-5	CASSLGLGIAQHF
TRBV7-9	TRBJ2-7	CASSLAFVWSSGEQYF
TRBV27	TRBJ2-7	CASSLGVNGYEQYF
TRBV11-3	TRBJ2-7	CASSLGGDFAYEQYF
TRBV27	TRBJ2-1	CASRRGSYNEQFF
TRBV6-5	TRBJ2-7	CASSYSNEQYF
TRBV27	TRBJ2-3	CASYGAGGRRIDTQYF
TRBV10-3	TRBJ2-7	CAISGGGTTYWEQYF
TRBV3-1	TRBJ2-7	CASSQDPPGGFHLYEQYF
TRBV5-6	TRBJ2-7	CASSSGTETYEQYF
TRBV2	TRBJ2-1	CASSGDTSNSYNEQFF
TRBV20-1	TRBJ2-5	CSAREGGGQETQYF
TRBV20-1	TRBJ2-2	CSARDNAGIGNTGELFF
TRBV7-8	TRBJ2-3	CASRASGGNTDTQYF
TRBV12-3/TRBV12-4	TRBJ1-6	CASSLLGFWGEVNSPLHF
TRBV11-3	TRBJ2-3	CASSSGLAGADTQYF
TRBV2	TRBJ2-3	CASSSPGGGETIFPTDTQYF
TRBV5-5	TRBJ1-1	CASSFTRVQDTEAFF
TRBV30	TRBJ1-5	CAWSADSYSNQPQHF
TRBV12-3/TRBV12-4	TRBJ2-5	CASSLRVHRDRETQYF
TRBV3-1	TRBJ2-7	CASSPTGTGYEQYF
TRBV7-7	TRBJ2-1	CASSSPGGNEQFF
TRBV20-1	TRBJ1-5	CSARPGRTIDSNQPQHF
TRBV20-1	TRBJ1-2	CSAIGGRVEANYGYTF
TRBV4-2	TRBJ2-1	CASSHHPRTSGDPSYNEQFF
TRBV20-1	TRBJ2-5	CSARAINQETQYF
TRBV20-1	TRBJ1-5	CSATARQSNQPQHF
TRBV6-1	TRBJ1-1	CASSEANLFSGIGTEAFF
TRBV15	TRBJ2-5	CATSRTDRVQETQYF
TRBV4-1	TRBJ2-5	CASSQVAGGTETQYF
TRBV10-3	TRBJ2-1	CAVTSGPYNEQFF
TRBV12-3/TRBV12-4	TRBJ2-3	CASSSPGHTDTQYF
TRBV27	TRBJ2-7	CARDTYPYEQYF